This TCR beta chain was sequenced in a study of blood T cell repertoires in COVID-19. Study background: Material from acute and convalescent COVID-19 was sourced from the United States, Italy and Spain. In each case, the material was cDNA or gDNA derived from T cells, B-cell-depleted T cells, or PBMCs.

This CDR3 comprises 16 residues. CDR1 is SEHNR, CDR2 FQNEAQ, per germline (reference sequence). V was pared by 5 bases and J by 2 bases, with 6 bases of the junction left unmatched. Original analysis: For nucleated cells, counts were estimated from reference gene primer amplification. Assay used: immunoSEQ multiplex PCR; TCRdb lists only in-frame clones, some missing. The D gene and trimming were derived from the DNA, and the V and J assignments and clone size from that table. The sample holds about 250,000 clones, around 90% seen once. The origin of this receptor is a woman aged 25 to 45 with acute or convalescent COVID-19. The chain joins TRBV7-9 to TRBJ2-2; TRBD2 aligns across 9 bases. Specimen: peripheral blood. The CDR3 sequence: CASSPLAGRNTGELFF. DNA for the CDR3: TGTGCCAGCAGCCCACTAGCGGGTCGAAACACCGGGGAGCTGTTTTTT.